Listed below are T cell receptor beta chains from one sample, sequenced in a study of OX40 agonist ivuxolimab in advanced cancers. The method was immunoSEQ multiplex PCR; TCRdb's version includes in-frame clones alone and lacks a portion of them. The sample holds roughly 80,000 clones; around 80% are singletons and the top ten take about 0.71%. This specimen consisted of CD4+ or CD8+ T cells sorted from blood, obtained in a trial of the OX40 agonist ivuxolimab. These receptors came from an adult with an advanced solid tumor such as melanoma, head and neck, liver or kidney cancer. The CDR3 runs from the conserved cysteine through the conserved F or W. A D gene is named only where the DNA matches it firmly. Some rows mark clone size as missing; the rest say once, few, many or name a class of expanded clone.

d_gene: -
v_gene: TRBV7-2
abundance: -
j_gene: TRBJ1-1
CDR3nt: TGTGCCAGCAGGGGGGCCGCTGAAGCTTTCTTT
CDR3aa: CASRGAAEAFF

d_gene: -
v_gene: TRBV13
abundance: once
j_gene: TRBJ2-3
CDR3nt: TGTGCCAGCAGCCCGGGGGCTATAGATACGCAGTATTTT
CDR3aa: CASSPGAIDTQYF

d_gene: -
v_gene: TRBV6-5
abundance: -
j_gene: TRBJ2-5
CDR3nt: TGTGCCAGCAACTACGCGGAGACCCAGTACTTC
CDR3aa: CASNYAETQYF

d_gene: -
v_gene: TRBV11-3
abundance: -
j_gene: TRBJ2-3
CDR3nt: TGTGCCAGCAGCTTGGGACAAGCCACAGATACGCAGTATTTT
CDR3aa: CASSLGQATDTQYF

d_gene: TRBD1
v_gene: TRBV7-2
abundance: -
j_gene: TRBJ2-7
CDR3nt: TGTGCCAGCAGCCTCCAAGGACAGGGGAACGAGCAGTACTTC
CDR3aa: CASSLQGQGNEQYF

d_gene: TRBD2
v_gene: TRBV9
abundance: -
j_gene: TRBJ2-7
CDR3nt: TGTGCCAGCAGCGTAGGGCGGGAGGGTTTCTACGAGCAGTACTTC
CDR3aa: CASSVGREGFYEQYF

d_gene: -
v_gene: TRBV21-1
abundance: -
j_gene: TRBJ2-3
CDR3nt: TGTGCCAGCAGCAAAGCGGAGGGGGGGAGCACAGATACGCAGTATTTT
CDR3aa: CASSKAEGGSTDTQYF

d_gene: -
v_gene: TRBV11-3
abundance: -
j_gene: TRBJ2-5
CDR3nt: TGTGCCAGCAGCCCCCGTGGGGGAGAGACCCAGTACTTC
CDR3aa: CASSPRGGETQYF

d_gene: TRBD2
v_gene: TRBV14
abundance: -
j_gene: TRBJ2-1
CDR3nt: TGTGCCAGCAGCCGAGCTAGCGGGAACTACAATGAGCAGTTCTTC
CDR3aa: CASSRASGNYNEQFF

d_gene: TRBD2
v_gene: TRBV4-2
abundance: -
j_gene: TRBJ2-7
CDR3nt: TGTGCCAGCAGCCAAGCCCCGGGGGGGCTCAGGGACGAGCAGTACTTC
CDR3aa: CASSQAPGGLRDEQYF

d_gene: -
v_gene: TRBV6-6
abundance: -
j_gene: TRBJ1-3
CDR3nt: TGTGCCAGCAGTTGGTTATCTGGAAACACCATATATTTT
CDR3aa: CASSWLSGNTIYF

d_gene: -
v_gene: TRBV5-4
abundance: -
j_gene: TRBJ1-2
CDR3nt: TGTGCCAGCAGCTTCGGCTTGGGTTTAAACTATGGCTACACCTTC
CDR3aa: CASSFGLGLNYGYTF

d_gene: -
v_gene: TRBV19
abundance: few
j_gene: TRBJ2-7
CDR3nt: TGTGCCAGTAGTCCTCCGGGAGCCCTCTACGAGCAGTACTTC
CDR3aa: CASSPPGALYEQYF

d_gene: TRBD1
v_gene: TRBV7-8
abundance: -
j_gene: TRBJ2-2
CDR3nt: TGTGCCAGCAGCTTAGCCGGGACAGGGGACACCGGGGAGCTGTTTTTT
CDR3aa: CASSLAGTGDTGELFF

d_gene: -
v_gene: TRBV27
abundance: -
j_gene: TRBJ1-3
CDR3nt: TGTGCCAGCAGGCGGACAGCTGGAAACACCATATATTTT
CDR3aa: CASRRTAGNTIYF

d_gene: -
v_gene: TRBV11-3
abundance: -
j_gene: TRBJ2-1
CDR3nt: TGTGCCAGCAGCTTTCACCTAGCGCGAAGGGCCCCTGAGCAGTTCTTC
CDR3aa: CASSFHLARRAPEQFF

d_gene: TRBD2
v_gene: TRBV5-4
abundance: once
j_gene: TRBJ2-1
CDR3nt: TGTGCCAGCAGCTTGGCCGGACTAGATGAGCAGTTCTTC
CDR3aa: CASSLAGLDEQFF

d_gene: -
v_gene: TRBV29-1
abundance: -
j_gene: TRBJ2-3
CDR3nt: TGCAGCGTTGTGCGGTCGGGCACAGATACGCAGTATTTT
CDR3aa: CSVVRSGTDTQYF

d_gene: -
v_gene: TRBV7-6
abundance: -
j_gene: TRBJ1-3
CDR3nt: TGTGCCAGCAGCTTAACGGGCGCTGAGGCTGGAAACACCATATATTTT
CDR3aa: CASSLTGAEAGNTIYF

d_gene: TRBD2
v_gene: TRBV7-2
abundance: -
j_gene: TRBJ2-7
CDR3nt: TGTGCCAGCAGCTTAGGGGTTCTAGCGGGAACCTACGAGCAGTACTTC
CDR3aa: CASSLGVLAGTYEQYF

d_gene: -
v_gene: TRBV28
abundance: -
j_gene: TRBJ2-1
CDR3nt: TGTGCCAGCAGTTTGGCCCGGAGCGGCCTTTCAAATGAGCAGTTCTTC
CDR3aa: CASSLARSGLSNEQFF

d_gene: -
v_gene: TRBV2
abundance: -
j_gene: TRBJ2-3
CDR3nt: TGTGCCAGTCACACGCCGGGCACAGATACGCAGTATTTT
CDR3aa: CASHTPGTDTQYF

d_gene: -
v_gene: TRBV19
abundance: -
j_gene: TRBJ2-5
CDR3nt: TGTGCCACCCCCCCGGACAGCCCCCGAGAGACCCAGTACTTC
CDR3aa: CATPPDSPRETQYF

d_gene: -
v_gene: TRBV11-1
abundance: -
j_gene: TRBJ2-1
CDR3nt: TGTGCCAGCAGCCCACGACAGGACGTAGGGATCAATGAGCAGTTCTTC
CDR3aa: CASSPRQDVGINEQFF

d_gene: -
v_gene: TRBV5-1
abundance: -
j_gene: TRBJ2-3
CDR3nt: TGCGCCAGCTCGACAGGTCCGGGACTGCCGGGCGGTACGCAGTATTTT
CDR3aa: CASSTGPGLPGGTQYF

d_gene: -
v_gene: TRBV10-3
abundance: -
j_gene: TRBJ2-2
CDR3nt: TGTGCCACCCAGGTAGGCGCCAACACCGGGGAGCTGTTTTTT
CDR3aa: CATQVGANTGELFF

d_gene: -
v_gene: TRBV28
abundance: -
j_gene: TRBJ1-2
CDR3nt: TGTGCCAGCAGTTTGGGCATCGAGGCGTATGGCTACACCTTC
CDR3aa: CASSLGIEAYGYTF